The 15 T cell receptor beta chains given below trace back to one sample, sequenced in a study of blood T cell repertoires in COVID-19. Libraries were prepared by immunoSEQ multiplex PCR; TCRdb keeps only in-frame clonotypes and omits some of them. Among approximately 200,000 clones, around 80% were seen once, and the ten largest hold roughly 1.8%. The sample taken for sequencing was PBMCs or T cells enriched from blood (not recorded which). The receptors were sampled from a man aged 55 to 70 who had recovered from COVID-19.

J is TRBJ2-7 and V is TRBV3-1 (or the pseudogene TRBV3-2); D is unclear. In germline, CDR1 is LGHDT, CDR2 YNNKEL (reference sequence). The V gene lost 3 bases and the J gene lost 4 bases, with 4 bases spanning the gap. CDR3 size: 11 residues. DNA for the CDR3: TGTGCCAGCAGCCATGCGTACGAGCAGTACTTC. Translating gives CASSHAYEQYF.

A single count supports this clone. The CDR3 DNA reads TGTGCCAGCAGTGCTTTGACAGGGGATGGCAATCAGCCCCAGCATTTT. It translates to CASSALTGDGNQPQHF. The chain has TRBV2 and TRBJ1-5; 8 bases fit TRBD1. Germline CDR1 is SNHLY and CDR2 is FYNNEI. CDR3 length: 16 residues. Losses at the gene ends were 4 bases for V and 2 bases for J; bases not matched to a gene: 7. The full variable domain, completed using reference TRBV2 and TRBJ1-5, is EPEVTQTPSHQVTQMGQEVILRCVPISNHLYFYWYRQILGQKVEFLVSFYNNEISEKSEIFDDQFSVERPDGSNFTLKIRSTKLEDSAMYFCASSALTGDGNQPQHFGDGTRLSIL.

This chain links TRBV2 with TRBJ2-6; D call uncertain. CDR3 length: 13 amino acids. V was shortened by 7 bases and J by 0 bases, with 4 bases between the two germline ends. CDR1 is SNHLY, CDR2 FYNNEI, per germline. CDR3 loop: CASMSSGANVLTF. For the CDR3, the DNA is TGTGCCAGCATGAGCTCTGGGGCCAACGTCCTGACTTTC. Filled out from reference TRBV2 and TRBJ2-6, the complete variable domain reads EPEVTQTPSHQVTQMGQEVILRCVPISNHLYFYWYRQILGQKVEFLVSFYNNEISEKSEIFDDQFSVERPDGSNFTLKIRSTKLEDSAMYFCASMSSGANVLTFGAGSRLTVL.

The chain is built from TRBV20-1 and TRBJ1-2; a possible D gene is TRBD1 (5 bases). The CDR3 loop spans 10 amino acids. Germline values: CDR1 DFQATT, CDR2 SNEGSKA (reference sequence). With 6 bases removed from V and 7 bases from J, the gap between germline ends came to 9 bases. Written as DNA, the CDR3 is TGCAGTGCAGGGGAGGGTGGCTACACCTTC. Protein sequence: CSAGEGGYTF.

V is TRBV6-2 or TRBV6-3 and J is TRBJ1-1; a possible D gene is TRBD1 (5 bases). The CDR3 runs to 13 residues. Germline V gives CDR1 MNHEY, CDR2 SVGEGT. Trimming removed 0 bases from V and 8 bases from J, with 10 bases in between. DNA for the CDR3: TGTGCCAGCAGTTACTCCGACAGTGGGGAAGCTTTCTTT. Translating it yields CASSYSDSGEAFF.

This chain connects TRBV12-3 or TRBV12-4 to TRBJ2-7; TRBD1 matches 7 bases. V lost 6 bases and J lost 3; bases outside the gene matches: 5. The CDR3 runs 13 residues. CDR3 region: CASSRGQFYEQYF. The CDR3 nucleotides are TGTGCCAGCAGCCGGGGACAGTTCTACGAGCAGTACTTC.

This chain joins TRBV11-3 and TRBJ1-4; the D is unclear. Trimming took off 2 bases at V and 4 bases at J, with 11 bases between the two ends. The CDR3 length is 15 residues. Germline V gene data show CDR1 as SGHNT and CDR2 as YENEEA. The CDR3 nucleotides read TGTGCCAGCAGCTTACATTCGGTCGGTAATGAAAAACTGTTTTTT. It encodes CASSLHSVGNEKLFF.

This chain links TRBV3-1 (or the pseudogene TRBV3-2) with TRBJ1-3, with unresolved D. Germline assignment: CDR1 LGHDT and CDR2 YNNKEL (reference sequence). This CDR3 is built from 15 residues. Between the trimmed V and J ends, which lost 6 bases and 0 bases, there was a span of 12 bases. For the CDR3, the DNA is TGTGCCAGCAGACCGCGAGGAGTCTCTGGAAACACCATATATTTT. It yields the protein CASRPRGVSGNTIYF.

The V and J genes are TRBV5-1 and TRBJ1-2, with D maybe TRBD1 (6 bases). The CDR3 is made up of 13 amino acids. From germline, CDR1 is SGHRS and CDR2 YFSETQ. The ends were cut back, 5 bases at V and 7 bases at J, with 15 bases in the middle. The CDR3 nucleotides read TGCGCCAGCAGAAGTACAGGGTTGGGTGGCTACACCTTC. Its protein is CASRSTGLGGYTF.

This clone was counted a few times. The chain is built from TRBV27 and TRBJ1-2; 8 nucleotides align to TRBD1. The V segment lost 4 bases and the J segment 0 bases; nucleotides outside the gene matches: 10. Germline V gene lookup returns CDR1 MNHEY and CDR2 SMNVEV (reference sequence). This CDR3 is built from 17 residues. The CDR3 DNA reads as TGTGCCAGCAGTTCCCACGGAACAGGGGGAACTAACTATGGCTACACCTTC. Translated, it gives CASSSHGTGGTNYGYTF.

This chain connects TRBV28 to TRBJ2-5; D gene unclear. Germline V gives CDR1 MDHEN, CDR2 SYDVKM. The CDR3 has 13 amino acids. V was shortened by 3 bases and J by 2 bases, with 7 bases between the two germline ends. The CDR3 DNA sequence: TGTGCCAGCAGTTTGGTCAGTCAAGAGACCCAGTACTTC. It is translated as CASSLVSQETQYF.

This clone appeared a single time. The CDR3 sequence is CASSQGGQSSETQYF. DNA of the CDR3: TGCGCCAGCAGCCAAGGTGGCCAAAGTTCGGAGACCCAGTACTTC. The gene calls are TRBV4-3 and TRBJ2-5; D not resolved. Trimming pared 1 base from V and 5 bases from J, leaving 14 bases between. Germline V CDR1 and CDR2: LGHNA, YSLEER. The CDR3 length is 15 residues.

The sample holds a few counts of this clone. The chain joins TRBV5-8 to TRBJ1-5, with a possible D match to TRBD1 (5 bases). V dropped 0 bases and J dropped 5 bases, with 9 bases sitting between them. Germline lookup yields CDR1 SGHTS and CDR2 YDEGEE. CDR3 length: 14 amino acids. The CDR3 loop is CASSLGTPYQPQHF. DNA for the CDR3: TGTGCCAGCAGCTTGGGGACACCTTATCAGCCCCAGCATTTT.

The chain is built from TRBV7-9 and TRBJ1-2; D is undetermined. CDR1 and CDR2 (germline): SEHNR, FQNEAQ (reference sequence). CDR3 length: 13 residues. V was trimmed by 2 bases and J by 4 bases, leaving 8 bases between them. CDR3 protein: CASSLTGPYGYTF. The CDR3 DNA reads TGTGCCAGCAGCTTAACGGGTCCCTATGGCTACACCTTC.

This chain uses TRBV2 with TRBJ2-7, with TRBD1 matching over 11 bases. CDR1 and CDR2 (germline): SNHLY, FYNNEI. V lost 6 bases and J lost 3; bases outside the gene matches: 4. CDR3 length: 14 residues. In nucleotides, the CDR3 is TGTGCCAGCAGGTGGACAGGGGGCTTCTACGAGCAGTACTTC. It is translated as CASRWTGGFYEQYF.